The rows below give T cell receptor beta chains drawn from one sample of a study of neoadjuvant nivolumab and ipilimumab in lung cancer. Clones were read by immunoSEQ multiplex PCR, and TCRdb kept only the in-frame ones, dropping some. The table includes some 25,000 clones, about 80% detected once. Sample: tumor tissue, taken after neoadjuvant nivolumab, alone or with ipilimumab, at or shortly before surgery. The receptor set was obtained from an adult with non-small cell lung cancer. The CDR3 runs from the conserved cysteine through the conserved F or W. D genes are given only for firm matches. Size values are once, few and many counts, or a class for expanded clones, and some rows have none.

clone_size j_call v_call d_call cdr3_nt cdr3_aa
- TRBJ2-5 TRBV7-9 - TGTGCCAGCAGCTTATACGGGACACCTCAAGAGACCCAGTACTTC CASSLYGTPQETQYF
- TRBJ2-3 TRBV18 - TGTGCCAGCTCCGAAGTTCCGGATACGCAGTATTTT CASSEVPDTQYF
- TRBJ1-2 TRBV6-5 TRBD1 TGTGCCAGCAGTTGGGGACAGGGAGGCGGCTACACCTTC CASSWGQGGGYTF
- TRBJ1-2 TRBV5-8 - TGTGCCAGCAGCCCGTTACAGGGTAACTATGGCTACACCTTC CASSPLQGNYGYTF
few TRBJ1-5 TRBV28 - TGTGCCAGCAGTTTACAGGGTCAGCCCCAGCATTTT CASSLQGQPQHF
few TRBJ2-4 TRBV10-3 TRBD2 TGTGCCATCAGTGAGTCGGGGACTAGCACCCAAAACATTCAGTACTTC CAISESGTSTQNIQYF
once TRBJ2-5 TRBV5-6 - TGTGCCAGCAGCAGCAGGGGTTCAGAGACCCAGTACTTC CASSSRGSETQYF
- TRBJ1-6 TRBV5-1 - TGCGCCAGCAGGCTAAAAACGGACGGACGAGGCTCACCCCTCCACTTT CASRLKTDGRGSPLHF
- TRBJ1-6 TRBV25-1 - TGTGCCAGCAGTGAATATACCCACAATTCACCCCTCCACTTT CASSEYTHNSPLHF
- TRBJ2-3 TRBV6-1 - TGTGCCAGCGGGAGGGCAGGGGAGACAGATACGCAGTATTTT CASGRAGETDTQYF
- TRBJ1-4 TRBV5-5 - TGTGCCAGCAGCTTGTTTCAGCCCGCAGCTAATGAAAAACTGTTTTTT CASSLFQPAANEKLFF
- TRBJ2-3 TRBV12-5 - TGTGCTAGTGGTTTGTCCCGGGTTAGCACAGATACGCAGTATTTT CASGLSRVSTDTQYF
- TRBJ2-2 TRBV9 - TGTGCCAGCAGCGTATCGGGGGTCACCGGGGAGCTGTTTTTT CASSVSGVTGELFF
few TRBJ1-2 TRBV20-1 - TGCAGTGCTAGAGCAAACTATGGCTACACCTTC CSARANYGYTF
- TRBJ2-5 TRBV4-1 - TGCGCCAGCAGCCAGGCGGTCTGGGAGACCCAGTACTTC CASSQAVWETQYF
- TRBJ2-7 TRBV10-3 - TGTGCCATCAGTGGGACCTACGAGCAGTACTTC CAISGTYEQYF
- TRBJ2-5 TRBV5-1 TRBD2 TGCGCCAGCAGCTTGGGGGGTAGCGGGGCGGAGACCCAGTACTTC CASSLGGSGAETQYF
- TRBJ1-2 TRBV11-2 - TGTGCCAGCAGCTTAGACCCCTCAGGGATGTATGGCTACACCTTC CASSLDPSGMYGYTF
- TRBJ2-3 TRBV10-1 - TGCGCCAGCAGTGTTCGGGGGAGGTCAGATACGCAGTATTTT CASSVRGRSDTQYF
- TRBJ1-5 TRBV29-1 TRBD1 TGCAGCGTCCAGGGGGGATTCGATCAGCCCCAGCATTTT CSVQGGFDQPQHF
- TRBJ2-7 TRBV7-8 - TGTGCCAGCAGCTTCCAGGGTAACTCTTTCTACGAGCAGTACTTC CASSFQGNSFYEQYF
- TRBJ1-2 TRBV10-3 - TGTGCCACTATCGACAGTTATGGCTACACCTTC CATIDSYGYTF
- TRBJ1-6 TRBV27 - TGTGCCAGCAGGGACACCAGCTCCTATAATTCACCCCTCCACTTT CASRDTSSYNSPLHF
- TRBJ2-5 TRBV9 - TGTGCCAGCAGCGTAGTAGGGGGGTGGGAGACCCAGTACTTC CASSVVGGWETQYF